This T cell receptor (beta chain) was observed in a study of beta chain features in type 1 diabetes. Looking at the study overall: Patients looked much like healthy donors when it came to age, gender and cell yields. Analysis included around 99,000,000 sorted cells drawn from all samples.

CDR1 and CDR2 (germline): SEHNR, FQNEAQ (reference sequence). V shed 3 bases and J 5 bases; nucleotides not matched to a gene: 3. This CDR3 contains 13 residues. Each sorted population was over 95% pure. Sequenced material consisted of expressed TCRB transcripts (all of the isolated RNA was reverse transcribed). Profiled with immunoSEQ multiplex PCR; TCRdb holds only in-frame clones, not every one. The sample lists some 410,000 clones; roughly an eighth were seen once. This clone was found a few times. Its antigen is unknown. Study-level results: The question of HLA type influencing TCRB rearrangement was one that remained unresolved here.

V usage is TRBV7-9 and J usage is TRBJ2-7; 8 nucleotides agree with TRBD1. Sample: naive CD4+ T cells from blood. The sequence was obtained from a woman aged 18-35 years in good health. The CDR3 DNA is TGTGCCAGCAGCTTCGAGACAGGGGACGAGCAGTACGTC. Encoded protein: CASSFETGDEQYV.